Only a few counts were recorded for the clone carrying this T cell receptor beta chain. The entry originates in a study of blood T cell repertoires in COVID-19. In the study overall: Samples taken during acute and convalescent COVID-19 were collected in the United States, Italy and Spain. From T cells, B-cell-depleted T cells, or PBMCs came the material, which was cDNA or gDNA.

Clinical history reported by participants formed the basis on which cohorts were assigned. The recovered donors of Cohort 3 showed two negative PCRs, clearance, or symptom resolution. Produced via immunoSEQ multiplex PCR; TCRdb's table is partial and in-frame only. The sample has more than 200,000 clones, more than 85% seen once. The V and J ends lost 8 bases and 3 bases, in that order; junction bases with no gene match: 16. CDR3 length equals 18 residues. Germline loops: CDR1 ENHRY, CDR2 SYGVKD. The sequenced material came from PBMCs or T cells enriched from blood (not recorded which). The gene calls are TRBV10-3 and TRBJ2-6, with 7 positions matching TRBD1. This TCR derives from a woman under 40 who had recovered from COVID-19. This chain's CDR3 is CAIPRSDRVPGGANVLTF. CDR3 nucleotide sequence: TGTGCCATCCCACGGTCTGACAGGGTACCTGGTGGGGCCAACGTCCTGACTTTC.